One and the same sample provided the 32 T cell receptor beta chains below, sequenced in a study of blood T cell repertoires in COVID-19. The assay was immunoSEQ multiplex PCR, and TCRdb's table has in-frame clones only and misses some. Of roughly 390,000 clones in the sample, around 87% were seen once. Material: peripheral blood. These receptors all stem from a woman aged 30 to 39 with COVID-19, enrolled during active disease.

The gene calls are TRBV5-5 and TRBJ2-3, with 8 bases matching TRBD2. V lost 4 bases and J lost 6; bases outside the gene matches: 16. The CDR3 contains 17 residues. From germline, CDR1 is SGHKS and CDR2 YYEKEE (reference sequence). CDR3 coding DNA: TGTGCCAGCAGCCAAGAGAGCGGCGGGAGGCGGTCGGATACGCAGTATTTT. It is translated as CASSQESGGRRSDTQYF.

The rearrangement uses TRBV28 and TRBJ2-2; 7 bases line up with TRBD2. The V gene's germline CDR1 is MDHEN and CDR2 SYDVKM. The CDR3 has 16 residues. The ends lost 7 bases at V and 2 bases at J; junction bases unmatched: 10. The CDR3 region is CASTQARGLNTGELFF. In nucleotides, the CDR3 is TGTGCCAGCACCCAGGCGAGGGGACTAAACACCGGGGAGCTGTTTTTT.

The rearrangement joins TRBV29-1 to TRBJ2-7; 9 positions match TRBD1. V was clipped by 7 bases and J by 3 bases; unmatched bases: 7. CDR3 length equals 13 residues. Germline V gives CDR1 SQVTM, CDR2 ANQGSEA. For the CDR3, the DNA is TGCAGCGCAACCGGGACAGGGCACTACGAGCAGTACTTC. It specifies CSATGTGHYEQYF.

The chain carries TRBV28 and TRBJ2-7; 10 nucleotides match TRBD1. From germline, CDR1 is MDHEN and CDR2 SYDVKM. The trim removed 3 bases at V and 6 bases at J, leaving 2 bases unmatched. The CDR3 extends over 13 amino acids. This CDR3 is CASSFWTGGEQYF. CDR3 nucleotide sequence: TGTGCCAGCAGTTTCTGGACAGGGGGCGAGCAGTACTTC. Supplemented by reference TRBV28 and TRBJ2-7, the full variable domain reads DVKVTQSSRYLVKRTGEKVFLECVQDMDHENMFWYRQDPGLGLRLIYFSYDVKMKEKGDIPEGYSVSREKKERFSLILESASTNQTSMYLCASSFWTGGEQYFGPGTRLTVT.

The CDR3 sequence is CASSLGTSYEQYF. The CDR3 region has the DNA TGTGCCAGCTCTCTCGGGACTAGCTACGAGCAGTACTTC. The rearrangement joins TRBV18 to TRBJ2-7, with 8 bases that match TRBD2. Per the germline V gene, CDR1 is KGHSH and CDR2 is LQKENI. J was trimmed by 3 bases and V by 6 bases; bases with no gene match: 4. The CDR3 runs 13 residues.

J is TRBJ2-7 and V is TRBV28; possibly TRBD2 for D (5 bases). V gave up 2 bases and J gave up 4 bases, with 6 bases separating them. Germline V gene sequence: CDR1 MDHEN, CDR2 SYDVKM. This CDR3 has 12 residues. CDR3 protein: CASSLERYEQYF. The CDR3 DNA is TGTGCCAGCAGTTTAGAGCGGTACGAGCAGTACTTC. Supplemented by reference TRBV28 and TRBJ2-7, the full variable domain reads DVKVTQSSRYLVKRTGEKVFLECVQDMDHENMFWYRQDPGLGLRLIYFSYDVKMKEKGDIPEGYSVSREKKERFSLILESASTNQTSMYLCASSLERYEQYFGPGTRLTVT.

This chain's CDR3 is CATSDAGLTNTGELFF. Written as DNA, the CDR3 is TGTGCCACCAGTGACGCGGGACTAACGAACACCGGGGAGCTGTTTTTT. The chain uses TRBV24-1 and TRBJ2-2; 7 nucleotides align to TRBD2. V was clipped by 4 bases and J by 0 bases; unmatched bases: 4. Looked up from germline, CDR1 is KGHDR and CDR2 is SFDVKD. CDR3 length: 16 amino acids.

The genes are TRBV3-1 (or the pseudogene TRBV3-2) and TRBJ1-2; 8 bases match TRBD1. The V segment lost 8 bases and the J segment 4 bases; nucleotides outside the gene matches: 6. Germline CDR1 and CDR2: LGHDT and YNNKEL (reference sequence). The CDR3 has 13 residues. The CDR3 spells CASAQGTGYGYTF. CDR3 coding DNA: TGTGCCAGCGCCCAGGGGACAGGCTATGGCTACACCTTC.

V usage is TRBV28 and J usage is TRBJ1-3, with 9 bases matching TRBD1. Trimming at V came to 7 bases and at J to 4 bases, leaving 11 bases not matched to a gene. The CDR3 consists of 16 residues. CDR1 and CDR2 from the germline V gene are MDHEN and SYDVKM. CDR3 region: CASTGIQGARGNTIYF. The CDR3 region has the DNA TGTGCCAGCACAGGAATACAGGGGGCGAGGGGAAACACCATATATTTT.

The chain carries TRBV7-8 and TRBJ1-6; 7 bases are a match to TRBD1. Germline CDR1 reads SGHVS; CDR2 reads FQNEAQ. The CDR3 is 17 amino acids. The V and J ends lost 0 bases and 5 bases, in that order; junction bases with no gene match: 7. CDR3 region: CASSLAVPDRDNSPLHF. As DNA, the CDR3 is TGTGCCAGCAGCTTAGCAGTTCCCGACAGGGATAATTCACCCCTCCACTTT.

This clone was picked up one time. The chain joins TRBV30 to TRBJ2-7; D might be TRBD2 (5 bases). The CDR3 length is 14 residues. V shed 2 bases and J shed 7 bases, with 18 bases lying between them. From germline, CDR1 is GTSNPN and CDR2 SVGIG (reference sequence). The CDR3 region has the DNA TGTGCCTGGAGTTTACAAGGGCTGACGGGGGAGCAGTACTTC. This codes for CAWSLQGLTGEQYF.

The table lists this clone with a few counts. Within the sample, other DNA sequences also encode this same CDR3. The CDR3: CASSLSYTGELFF. The CDR3 nucleotides read TGTGCCAGCAGTTTGTCTTACACCGGGGAGCTGTTTTTT. The V call is TRBV28, the J call TRBJ2-2, with unresolved D. Germline assignment: CDR1 MDHEN and CDR2 SYDVKM. This CDR3 region has 13 residues. Trimming shortened V by 3 bases and J by 3 bases, and 5 bases separated the two germline ends.

This clone appeared a single time. This chain's CDR3 is CATSDLPPTVNTGELFF. CDR3 sequence (DNA): TGTGCCACCAGTGATTTGCCTCCAACAGTGAACACCGGGGAGCTGTTTTTT. The chain couples TRBV24-1 to TRBJ2-2, with D unresolved. Germline V gene data show CDR1 as KGHDR and CDR2 as SFDVKD. The V end lost 0 bases, the J end lost 1 base, and 11 bases lay between the germline ends. This CDR3 comprises 17 residues.

This sequence joins TRBV7-2 and TRBJ2-7; D possibly corresponds to TRBD1 (6 bases). The V gene's germline CDR1 is SGHTA and CDR2 FQGNSA. V lost 5 bases and J lost 4, with 18 bases in between. CDR3 length equals 15 residues. Here the CDR3 reads CASSLAGAGEYEQYF. DNA for the CDR3: TGTGCCAGCAGCCTGGCTGGGGCAGGGGAGTACGAGCAGTACTTC.

The V call is TRBV7-9, the J call TRBJ2-3; TRBD1 is a possible D gene (5 bases). Germline V gives CDR1 SEHNR, CDR2 FQNEAQ (reference sequence). Trimming stripped 5 bases from V and 9 bases from J, with 15 bases between. CDR3 length: 13 residues. CDR3 protein: CASSLDGPGTQYF. Written as DNA, the CDR3 is TGTGCCAGCAGCCTGGACGGTCCAGGGACGCAGTATTTT. Looking up the rest from reference TRBV7-9 and TRBJ2-3 gives the full variable domain: DTGVSQNPRHKITKRGQNVTFRCDPISEHNRLYWYRQTLGQGPEFLTYFQNEAQLEKSRLLSDRFSAERPKGSFSTLEIQRTEQGDSAMYLCASSLDGPGTQYFGPGTRLTVL.

The chain is built from TRBV25-1 and TRBJ2-5; D not certain. The V end lost 4 bases, the J end lost 0 bases, and 6 bases lay between the germline ends. Germline loops: CDR1 MGHDK, CDR2 SYGVNS. The length of the CDR3 is 13 residues. The CDR3 nucleotides read TGTGCCAGCAGTGGGCTCAACCAAGAGACCCAGTACTTC. It yields the protein CASSGLNQETQYF. The full variable domain, in which reference TRBV25-1 and TRBJ2-5 provide the parts outside the CDR3, is EADIYQTPRYLVIGTGKKITLECSQTMGHDKMYWYQQDPGMELHLIHYSYGVNSTEKGDLSSESTVSRIRTEHFPLTLESARPSHTSQYLCASSGLNQETQYFGPGTRLLVL.

This rearrangement joins TRBV24-1 to TRBJ2-1, with TRBD2 matching over 12 bases. Losses at the gene ends were 5 bases for V and 9 bases for J; bases not matched to a gene: 1. The V gene's germline CDR1 is KGHDR and CDR2 SFDVKD. The CDR3 contains 13 residues. The chain's CDR3 is CATSGLAGVEQFF. DNA of the CDR3: TGTGCCACCAGTGGACTAGCGGGAGTTGAGCAGTTCTTC.

This clone was seen a single time. The chain recombines TRBV10-2 with TRBJ2-1, with 10 bases matching TRBD2. The CDR3 has 15 amino acids. The ends lost 6 bases at V and 2 bases at J; junction bases unmatched: 4. Germline-derived CDR1 and CDR2 are WSHSY and SAAADI. The CDR3 coding sequence is TGCGCCAGCAGGGCGAGCGGGAGGGCCTACAATGAGCAGTTCTTC. This codes for CASRASGRAYNEQFF.

The V gene is TRBV6-5, the J gene TRBJ1-4; 8 bases align to TRBD1. Germline lookup yields CDR1 MNHEY and CDR2 SVGAGI. V was pared by 8 bases and J by 2 bases, with 7 bases of the junction left unmatched. This CDR3 comprises 15 residues. DNA of the CDR3: TGTGCCAGCTGGCAGGGGGCAGCGACTAATGAAAAACTGTTTTTT. It is translated as CASWQGAATNEKLFF.

The gene calls are TRBV28 and TRBJ1-6; tentatively, D is TRBD1 (6 bases). Germline V lookup: CDR1 MDHEN, CDR2 SYDVKM. The CDR3 sequence is 13 residues long. Trimming removed 6 bases from V and 8 bases from J, with 11 bases in between. In DNA, the CDR3 is TGTGCCAGCAGGCCAGGGGTTGATTCACCCCTCCACTTT. This sequence encodes CASRPGVDSPLHF.

The V and J genes are TRBV27 and TRBJ2-4, with D unresolved. CDR1 is MNHEY, CDR2 SMNVEV, per germline (reference sequence). The length of the CDR3 is 17 residues. Between the trimmed V and J ends, which lost 0 bases and 0 bases, there was a span of 12 bases. Here the CDR3 reads CASSLSVTVLAKNIQYF. The CDR3, as DNA: TGTGCCAGCAGTTTATCTGTTACGGTCTTAGCCAAAAACATTCAGTACTTC.

As to this clone: An end of the junction does not agree with germline; a read error may underlie this. V and J are TRBV7-7 and TRBJ2-7; 7 nucleotides agree with TRBD1. CDR1 SSHAT and CDR2 FNYEAQ come from the germline V gene (reference sequence). The CDR3 is 13 amino acids. The CDR3 DNA follows: TGTGCTAGCAGCTTAGACAGGGTGGGGGAGCAGTACTTC. It codes for CASSLDRVGEQYF.

J is TRBJ2-2 and V is TRBV27, with D unresolved. Trimming shortened V by 3 bases and J by 6 bases, and 8 bases separated the two germline ends. The CDR3 is 13 amino acids. Germline V gene sequence: CDR1 MNHEY, CDR2 SMNVEV (reference sequence). Here the CDR3 reads CASSLWPPGELFF. The CDR3 DNA reads as TGTGCCAGCAGTTTGTGGCCCCCCGGGGAGCTGTTTTTT.

The V gene is TRBV5-1, the J gene TRBJ2-7, with 13 nucleotides matching TRBD2. After removal of 1 base from V and 4 bases from J, the junction contained 2 bases not matched to a gene. Germline V gives CDR1 SGHRS, CDR2 YFSETQ. The CDR3 runs to 15 residues. The CDR3 region has the DNA TGCGCCAGCAGCTTGACTAGCGGGAGGGTTTACGAGCAGTACTTC. It specifies CASSLTSGRVYEQYF.

The genes are TRBV6-1 and TRBJ1-2, with 8 positions matching TRBD1. This CDR3 contains 16 residues. Germline-derived CDR1 and CDR2 are MNHNS and SASEGT. V lost 0 bases to trimming and J lost 5 bases; unmatched junction nucleotides: 8. For the CDR3, the DNA is TGTGCCAGCAGTGAAGCAAACAGGGGGATCGAGTATGGCTACACCTTC. Protein: CASSEANRGIEYGYTF.

The table lists this clone with a few counts. The rearrangement uses TRBV4-1 and TRBJ2-7, with a possible D match to TRBD2 (6 bases). Deletions cut 4 bases from V and 3 bases from J, with 10 bases between. From germline, CDR1 is MGHRA and CDR2 YSYEKL. CDR3 size: 13 residues. CDR3 loop: CASSPGGGYEQYF. The CDR3 region has the DNA TGCGCCAGCAGCCCCGGGGGAGGCTACGAGCAGTACTTC.

The chain employs TRBV6-6 and TRBJ2-2, with 8 bases that match TRBD1. The ends lost 10 bases at V and 1 base at J; junction bases unmatched: 11. This CDR3 has 16 residues. Germline loops: CDR1 MNHNY, CDR2 SVGAGI (reference sequence). CDR3 sequence reads: CATGLTGGQNTGELFF. CDR3 DNA: TGTGCCACGGGATTAACAGGGGGGCAGAACACCGGGGAGCTGTTTTTT.

The genes are TRBV5-4 and TRBJ1-2; TRBD1 matches 10 bases. The V gene's germline CDR1 is SGHNT and CDR2 YYREEE (reference sequence). This CDR3 contains 17 residues. The junction had 14 bases not matched to a gene; V was cut back by 4 bases and J by 5 bases. The chain's CDR3 is CASSGYGAGTGAYGYTF. The DNA for the CDR3 is TGTGCCAGCAGCGGATATGGGGCCGGGACAGGGGCGTATGGCTACACCTTC.

This clone was detected only a few times. This chain uses TRBV7-9 with TRBJ2-5; 9 bases are shared with TRBD1. Unmatched junction bases numbered 6, after V lost 9 bases and J lost 4 bases. The CDR3 extends over 13 amino acids. CDR1 and CDR2 (germline): SEHNR, FQNEAQ (reference sequence). Here the CDR3 DNA reads TGTGCCAGTGACAGGGGGAGCGCAGAGACCCAGTACTTC. Translation: CASDRGSAETQYF.

Written as DNA, the CDR3 is TGCAGTGCTAGTAGCATTGGGCAGCGGGAGGGCCGGTCCTACAATGAGCAGTTCTTC. Translating it yields CSASSIGQREGRSYNEQFF. The chain uses TRBV20-1 and TRBJ2-1, with 10 positions matching TRBD2. The CDR3 is 19 residues long. The V segment lost 3 bases and the J segment 1 base; nucleotides outside the gene matches: 15. Germline V CDR1 and CDR2: DFQATT, SNEGSKA (reference sequence).

The chain is built from TRBV19 and TRBJ2-1; TRBD2 matches 13 bases. The ends lost 5 bases at V and 11 bases at J; junction bases unmatched: 15. The germline CDR1 and CDR2 sequences are LNHDA and SQIVND (reference sequence). This CDR3 has 17 amino acids. The CDR3 DNA is TGTGCCAGTAGTCCGTGGACTAGCGGGAGTAGGAGTAGTCAGCAGTTCTTC. Translation: CASSPWTSGSRSSQQFF.

This chain links TRBV18 with TRBJ1-1, with a tentative D call TRBD1 (5 bases). CDR1 is KGHSH, CDR2 LQKENI, per germline. The CDR3 is made up of 12 amino acids. Trimming left V 3 bases short and J 11 bases short, with 13 bases between. CDR3 DNA sequence: TGTGCCAGCTCACCGAATCAGGGTAGTGCTTTCTTT. This codes for CASSPNQGSAFF.